The next 19 T cell receptor beta chains were all read from a single sample in a study of shared clonotypes between healthy human individuals. This table comes from immunoSEQ multiplex PCR, and its TCRdb copy is limited to in-frame clones, with some not included. The sample consists of about 600,000 clones, around three quarters of them appearing once. Material for sequencing was PBMCs. Every receptor here comes from a woman in her 40s in good health. Some clones in this sample may be carry-over from other donors' samples.

This sequence joins TRBV18 and TRBJ1-1; no definite D call. Germline CDR1 reads KGHSH; CDR2 reads LQKENI. The CDR3 spans 15 residues. The ends were cut back, 4 bases at V and 6 bases at J, with 18 bases in the middle. The CDR3 reads CASSRTLRVVAEAFF. The DNA of the CDR3 is TGTGCCAGCTCACGCACCTTGAGGGTTGTCGCTGAAGCTTTCTTT.

V is TRBV28 and J is TRBJ1-2, with D tentatively TRBD1 (5 bases). The germline V and J ends were trimmed by 3 bases and 4 bases, with 9 bases remaining between them. Germline assignment: CDR1 MDHEN and CDR2 SYDVKM. The CDR3 is made up of 13 amino acids. Here the CDR3 reads CASSFRGAYGYTF. For the CDR3, the DNA is TGTGCCAGCAGTTTTCGAGGGGCCTATGGCTACACCTTC.

This chain links TRBV27 with TRBJ2-5, with a weak D call TRBD1 (5 bases). The CDR3 contains 11 residues. V was clipped by 10 bases and J by 5 bases, with 11 bases between them. Germline V gene lookup returns CDR1 MNHEY and CDR2 SMNVEV (reference sequence). DNA for the CDR3: TGTGCCACCAAGGGGTACGAGACCCAGTACTTC. It codes for CATKGYETQYF.

In this sample, this clone turned up once. The rearrangement links TRBV15 to TRBJ1-2; a possible D gene is TRBD1 (6 bases). V lost 0 bases, J lost 8 bases, and 16 bases lay in between. This CDR3 spans 15 amino acids. Germline CDR1 is LNHNV and CDR2 is YYDKDF (reference sequence). CDR3 amino acids: CATSRDEAGARGYTF. CDR3 bases: TGTGCCACCAGCAGAGATGAGGCGGGGGCACGGGGCTACACCTTC.

This clone has a single count. The J gene is TRBJ2-3, the V gene TRBV10-3, with D unresolved. The ends were cut back, 2 bases at V and 3 bases at J, with 9 bases in the middle. Germline V CDR1 and CDR2: ENHRY, SYGVKD. The CDR3 is 14 amino acids. The CDR3 reads CAISERPITDTQYF. The CDR3 DNA sequence: TGTGCCATCAGTGAGCGGCCAATTACAGATACGCAGTATTTT.

The chain employs TRBV5-1 and TRBJ1-1; D gene unclear. V shed 4 bases and J shed 3 bases, with 16 bases lying between them. CDR1 and CDR2 from the germline V gene are SGHRS and YFSETQ. CDR3 size: 15 residues. The CDR3 spells CASSVGGRRDTEAFF. CDR3 coding DNA: TGCGCCAGCAGCGTGGGCGGGAGACGGGACACTGAAGCTTTCTTT.

The chain combines TRBV11-3 with TRBJ2-5; D possibly corresponds to TRBD2 (5 bases). Per the germline V gene, CDR1 is SGHNT and CDR2 is YENEEA. This CDR3 has 14 amino acids. Trimming removed 1 base from V and 5 bases from J, with 11 bases in between. The CDR3 region is CASSLGLAAETQYF. CDR3 nucleotides: TGTGCCAGCAGCTTAGGTCTAGCCGCCGAGACCCAGTACTTC.

This clone has a single count. The gene calls are TRBV7-3 and TRBJ2-7; D not certain. CDR1 is SGHTA and CDR2 is FQGTGA in the germline V gene. CDR3 size: 12 residues. V was trimmed by 5 bases and J by 6 bases, leaving 11 bases between them. The CDR3 loop is CASSPSTGEQYF. The CDR3, as DNA: TGTGCCAGCAGCCCTAGTACCGGCGAGCAGTACTTC.

The chain is built from TRBV7-9 and TRBJ1-2, with a weak D call TRBD1 (5 bases). CDR3 length equals 15 residues. Trimming shortened V by 5 bases and J by 4 bases, and 17 bases separated the two germline ends. Germline lookup yields CDR1 SEHNR and CDR2 FQNEAQ (reference sequence). CDR3 protein: CASSIRQQSGYGYTF. In nucleotides, the CDR3 is TGTGCCAGCAGCATCCGACAGCAAAGTGGCTATGGCTACACCTTC.

V usage is TRBV19 and J usage is TRBJ2-2; D is unresolved. CDR1 is LNHDA, CDR2 SQIVND, per germline (reference sequence). This CDR3 contains 16 residues. Trimming removed 3 bases at V and 4 bases at J, with 15 bases between. This CDR3 is CASSIPGRASTGELFF. CDR3 nucleotides: TGTGCCAGTAGTATCCCCGGGCGCGCCAGCACCGGGGAGCTGTTTTTT.

The V call is TRBV10-3, the J call TRBJ2-2, with D unclear. Germline V gene sequence: CDR1 ENHRY, CDR2 SYGVKD. This CDR3 has 18 amino acids. The V end lost 2 bases, the J end lost 0 bases, and 16 bases lay between the germline ends. The CDR3 nucleotides read TGTGCCATCAGTGAGCCCCCCGGACCAGCACCGAACACCGGGGAGCTGTTTTTT. Residues: CAISEPPGPAPNTGELFF.

The V and J genes are TRBV28 and TRBJ2-7; D is possibly TRBD2 (6 bases). CDR1 and CDR2 from the germline V gene are MDHEN and SYDVKM. CDR3 length: 10 residues. Here the CDR3 reads CARSGLGGLV. The CDR3 DNA reads as TGTGCCAGGTCGGGACTGGGAGGATTAGTC.

The chain joins TRBV28 to TRBJ1-5, with 7 bases fitting TRBD1. This CDR3 has 19 residues. V lost 2 bases, J lost 3 bases, and 16 bases stayed unmatched. CDR1 and CDR2 from the germline V gene are MDHEN and SYDVKM. The CDR3 DNA is TGTGCCAGCAGTTTAGGGCACAGGGGTGCTTCCTTTTACAATCAGCCCCAGCATTTT. Amino acid sequence: CASSLGHRGASFYNQPQHF.

Turning to this clone: The likely explanation is a read error, given a far larger clone one base away. The rearrangement joins TRBV28 to TRBJ2-1; 9 nucleotides align to TRBD1. The CDR3 loop spans 15 amino acids. The germline V gene has CDR1 MDHEN and CDR2 SYDVKM. Germline trimming cut 6 bases from V and 5 bases from J; bases unmatched to any gene: 8. The CDR3 loop reads CASSPRDRVNNEQFF. The CDR3 DNA follows: TGTGCCAGCAGCCCCCGGGACAGGGTGAACAATGAGCAGTTCTTC.

About this clone: A much more abundant neighbour one base away suggests this may be a read error. The chain is built from TRBV5-4 and TRBJ2-7; TRBD2 matches 10 bases. This CDR3 is 14 amino acids long. CDR1 SGHNT and CDR2 YYREEE come from the germline V gene (reference sequence). The junction had 5 bases not matched to a gene; V was cut back by 4 bases and J by 4 bases. CDR3 coding DNA: TGTGCCAGCAGCCCAGCTAGCGGGAGTTACGAGCAGTACTTC. Protein product: CASSPASGSYEQYF. Filled out from reference TRBV5-4 and TRBJ2-7, the complete variable domain reads ETGVTQSPTHLIKTRGQQVTLRCSSQSGHNTVSWYQQALGQGPQFIFQYYREEENGRGNFPPRFSGLQFPNYSSELNVNALELDDSALYLCASSPASGSYEQYFGPGTRLTVT.

The gene calls are TRBV7-9 and TRBJ1-1; D gene ambiguous. Germline loops: CDR1 SEHNR, CDR2 FQNEAQ (reference sequence). The V and J ends lost 4 bases and 3 bases respectively, with 12 bases between them. The CDR3 consists of 14 residues. The CDR3 protein is CASSSKGFDTEAFF. CDR3 DNA: TGTGCCAGCAGCTCCAAAGGGTTTGACACTGAAGCTTTCTTT.

The V and J genes are TRBV19 and TRBJ2-7; 9 positions match TRBD2. CDR3 length: 15 amino acids. V lost 2 bases and J lost 0; bases outside the gene matches: 2. Per the germline V gene, CDR1 is LNHDA and CDR2 is SQIVND (reference sequence). The CDR3 loop reads CASSIPTSGSYEQYF. CDR3 nucleotides: TGTGCCAGTAGTATACCGACTAGCGGCTCCTACGAGCAGTACTTC.

The chain uses TRBV30 and TRBJ2-2; D ambiguous. Trimming cost V 2 bases and J 7 bases, with 11 bases left between them. From germline, CDR1 is GTSNPN and CDR2 SVGIG (reference sequence). CDR3 length: 13 residues. The CDR3: CAWSLGWRGELFF. CDR3 sequence (DNA): TGTGCCTGGAGTTTAGGGTGGCGCGGGGAGCTGTTTTTT.

V is TRBV18 and J is TRBJ2-7; 11 positions agree with TRBD2. The germline CDR1 and CDR2 sequences are KGHSH and LQKENI. The CDR3 runs 16 residues. The V and J ends lost 3 bases and 1 base, in that order; junction bases with no gene match: 5. The DNA for the CDR3 is TGTGCCAGCTCACCCTTAGGGACTAGCGGTTCCTACGAGCAGTACTTC. It encodes CASSPLGTSGSYEQYF.